The present T cell receptor beta chain was sequenced within a study of cytomegalovirus exposure and HLA in healthy donors. This CDR3 contains 14 residues. Study results and caveats: Analysis performed later found about 18,000 TCR beta sequences associated with HLA alleles at 0.05 false discovery rate. Reportedly, diagnosis of cytomegalovirus status by the classifier showed high specificity and sensitivity. Within an earlier analysis, most TCR beta V segments proved productive either about 87% or about 30% of the time.

Both 60 Vbeta primers and 13 Jbeta primers went into the PCR. Libraries were prepared by immunoSEQ multiplex PCR; TCRdb keeps only in-frame clonotypes and omits some of them. This table holds 100,000 to 150,000 clones, roughly 74% found once. Only a few counts were recorded for this clone. Antigen: not known. The sequenced sample consisted of PBMCs. The chain is built from TRBV1 and TRBJ1-4; the table's TRBD1 call for D was not verified on the DNA. TRBV1 is tagged as a pseudogene. The receptor's source is a woman aged 45-65 years in good health and CMV-seropositive. For the CDR3, the DNA is TGCACCAGCCTAGGGACAGGGGGTTTTGAAAAACTGTTTTTT. It encodes CTSLGTGGFEKLFF.